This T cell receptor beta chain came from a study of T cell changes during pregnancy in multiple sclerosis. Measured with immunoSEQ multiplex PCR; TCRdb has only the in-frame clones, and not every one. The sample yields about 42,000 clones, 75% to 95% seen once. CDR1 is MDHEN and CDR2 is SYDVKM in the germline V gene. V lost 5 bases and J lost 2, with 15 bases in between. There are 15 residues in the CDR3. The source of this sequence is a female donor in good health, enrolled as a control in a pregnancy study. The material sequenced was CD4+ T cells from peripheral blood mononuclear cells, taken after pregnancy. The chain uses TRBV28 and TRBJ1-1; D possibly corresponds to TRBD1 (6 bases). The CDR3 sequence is CASSPGGQPNTEAFF. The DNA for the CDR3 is TGTGCCAGCAGTCCTGGCGGACAGCCCAACACTGAAGCTTTCTTT.